A single sample is the source of the 21 T cell receptor beta chains below, sequenced in a study of shared clonotypes between healthy human individuals. CD45RO-negative, CCR7-selected cells formed the naive CD8 fraction, which excluded terminally differentiated effector memory CD45RA+ cells. Measured with immunoSEQ multiplex PCR; TCRdb has only the in-frame clones, and not every one. This table holds about 2.1 million clones, 85% to 95% found once. The source material was naive CD8+ T cells from PBMCs. These receptors were taken from a man aged 18 to 35 in good health. Some clones in this sample may be carry-over from other donors' samples.

The chain couples TRBV19 to TRBJ1-1; 8 bases fit TRBD1. The J segment lost 5 bases and the V segment lost 6 bases, leaving 8 bases of the junction unmatched. Germline V CDR1 and CDR2: LNHDA, SQIVND (reference sequence). There are 14 residues in the CDR3. DNA for the CDR3: TGTGCCAGTAGCCTTCGGACAGGGTGGACTGAAGCTTTCTTT. Its protein is CASSLRTGWTEAFF.

This clone was detected once. The rearrangement links TRBV19 to TRBJ2-2, with 10 bases fitting TRBD2. Trimming cost V 9 bases and J 4 bases; bases outside gene matches: 8. CDR1 LNHDA and CDR2 SQIVND come from the germline V gene (reference sequence). The CDR3 covers 15 residues. The CDR3 spells CASNIAGGPTGELFF. In DNA form, the CDR3 reads TGTGCCAGCAATATAGCGGGAGGACCCACCGGGGAGCTGTTTTTT.

This clone has just one count. The V call is TRBV19, the J call TRBJ2-7; tentatively, D is TRBD2 (6 bases). Trimming left V 6 bases short and J 5 bases short, with 14 bases between. The CDR3 covers 13 residues. Germline assignment: CDR1 LNHDA and CDR2 SQIVND (reference sequence). Here the CDR3 reads CASSPGLPDEQYF. CDR3 nucleotides: TGTGCCAGTAGCCCGGGACTGCCGGACGAGCAGTACTTC. Full variable domain (outside the CDR3, taken from reference TRBV19 and TRBJ2-7): DGGITQSPKYLFRKEGQNVTLSCEQNLNHDAMYWYRQDPGQGLRLIYYSQIVNDFQKGDIAEGYSVSREKKESFPLTVTSAQKNPTAFYLCASSPGLPDEQYFGPGTRLTVT.

The chain uses TRBV27 and TRBJ2-3; TRBD2 agrees at 13 bases. This CDR3 contains 17 residues. The V gene end was trimmed by 4 bases and the J gene end by 5 bases; junction bases not matched to a gene: 9. The germline V gene encodes CDR1 MNHEY and CDR2 SMNVEV (reference sequence). The CDR3 DNA is TGTGCCAGCAGTTCCCTACTAGCGGGAGGGCCTGGAGATACGCAGTATTTT. Translation: CASSSLLAGGPGDTQYF.

This CDR3 reads CASSFRTDNTGELFF. DNA for the CDR3: TGTGCCAGCAGCTTCAGAACTGATAACACCGGGGAGCTGTTTTTT. The V gene is TRBV7-6, the J gene TRBJ2-2; D call uncertain. Germline V gene lookup returns CDR1 SGHVS and CDR2 FNYEAQ. This CDR3 has 15 amino acids. Trimming cost V 3 bases and J 2 bases, with 10 bases left between them.

V is TRBV11-1 and J is TRBJ2-1; TRBD2 aligns across 9 bases. The CDR3 is 19 amino acids. With 3 bases clipped from V and 2 bases from J, the junction kept 14 bases outside the gene matches. Germline V gene data show CDR1 as SGHAT and CDR2 as FQDESV (reference sequence). CDR3 loop: CASSFSGTSYIPPYNEQFF. In nucleotides, the CDR3 is TGTGCCAGCAGCTTCAGTGGGACTAGCTATATTCCCCCCTACAATGAGCAGTTCTTC.

In the case of this clone: Additional DNA sequences in this sample encode the identical CDR3. The chain combines TRBV19 with TRBJ2-7; tentatively, D is TRBD1 or TRBD2 (5 bases each). The V gene's germline CDR1 is LNHDA and CDR2 SQIVND (reference sequence). The CDR3 sequence is 12 residues long. V lost 3 bases and J 6 bases, leaving 9 bases between the germline ends. For the CDR3, the DNA is TGTGCCAGTAGTATTTCTGGGGGCGAGCAGTACTTC. Its translation: CASSISGGEQYF.

The chain recombines TRBV27 with TRBJ1-1; the match to TRBD1 covers 7 bases. Germline loops: CDR1 MNHEY, CDR2 SMNVEV (reference sequence). The CDR3 spans 15 residues. V dropped 3 bases and J dropped 4; count of bases not matched to a gene: 8. The CDR3 nucleotides read TGTGCCAGCAGTTTGGGTGTGGGGACAGCCACTGAAGCTTTCTTT. Protein product: CASSLGVGTATEAFF.

The rearrangement uses TRBV6-5 and TRBJ2-5; 10 bases are a match to TRBD1. Germline V gene sequence: CDR1 MNHEY, CDR2 SVGAGI. The CDR3 totals 15 residues. The V segment lost 5 bases and the J segment 5 bases; nucleotides outside the gene matches: 8. The CDR3 nucleotides are TGTGCCAGCAGTAGCGCCGGGACAGGGGATGAGACCCAGTACTTC. This translates into CASSSAGTGDETQYF.

This rearrangement joins TRBV9 to TRBJ2-1; TRBD2 is a possible D gene (6 bases). V lost 4 bases and J lost 10, with 15 bases in between. The CDR3 runs to 13 residues. CDR1 and CDR2 from the germline V gene are SGDLS and YYNGEE. CDR3 amino acids: CASSSWAGMEQFF. As DNA, the CDR3 is TGTGCCAGCAGCTCGTGGGCGGGGATGGAGCAGTTCTTC.

CDR3: CASSDSPSGGASGANVLTF. The CDR3 nucleotides are TGTGCCAGCAGTGACTCGCCTAGCGGGGGCGCCTCTGGGGCCAACGTCCTGACTTTC. V is TRBV6-4 and J is TRBJ2-6, with 10 nucleotides matching TRBD2. The CDR3 has 19 amino acids. J lost 0 bases, V lost 0 bases, and 5 bases had no gene match. Germline assignment: CDR1 MRHNA and CDR2 SNTAGT.

This clone showed up just once. The V and J genes are TRBV27 and TRBJ1-5, with D maybe TRBD1 (5 bases). The CDR3 consists of 19 residues. With 5 bases removed from V and 5 bases from J, the gap between germline ends came to 28 bases. Germline V CDR1 and CDR2: MNHEY, SMNVEV (reference sequence). The CDR3 is CASSQISPVKGPGDQPQHF. In DNA form, the CDR3 reads TGTGCCAGCAGTCAAATCTCCCCCGTGAAAGGGCCGGGGGATCAGCCCCAGCATTTT.

The chain links TRBV2 to TRBJ1-4; 9 nucleotides match TRBD1. Looked up from germline, CDR1 is SNHLY and CDR2 is FYNNEI. Trimming removed 7 bases from V and 4 bases from J; junction bases left unmatched: 4. CDR3 size: 14 residues. This CDR3 reads CASMGDRDNEKLFF. The CDR3 nucleotides are TGTGCCAGCATGGGGGACAGGGATAATGAAAAACTGTTTTTT.

The chain is built from TRBV5-1 and TRBJ2-5, with 7 nucleotides matching TRBD2. This CDR3 is 19 amino acids long. Germline V gives CDR1 SGHRS, CDR2 YFSETQ. The junction had 16 bases not matched to a gene; V was cut back by 2 bases and J by 0 bases. The CDR3 region is CASSLLWTGLAVDQETQYF. The DNA of the CDR3 is TGCGCCAGCAGCTTACTTTGGACGGGCCTAGCGGTAGACCAAGAGACCCAGTACTTC.

The chain employs TRBV29-1 and TRBJ2-7; D is unclear. CDR1 is SQVTM, CDR2 ANQGSEA, per germline. V lost 0 bases to trimming and J lost 2 bases, with 11 bases between them. The CDR3 runs 14 residues. The CDR3 nucleotides read TGCAGCGTTGAAGATCCGGGCGTCACCTACGAGCAGTACTTC. This encodes CSVEDPGVTYEQYF.

J is TRBJ2-2 and V is TRBV2; 7 bases fit TRBD1. The CDR3 is made up of 13 amino acids. The junction had 2 bases not matched to a gene; V was cut back by 6 bases and J by 4 bases. Germline V gene data show CDR1 as SNHLY and CDR2 as FYNNEI. CDR3 bases: TGTGCCAGCAGCCCAGGGGGCACCGGGGAGCTGTTTTTT. It is translated as CASSPGGTGELFF.

The chain is built from TRBV29-1 and TRBJ2-4; a possible D gene is TRBD2 (5 bases). Germline V gene sequence: CDR1 SQVTM, CDR2 ANQGSEA. The CDR3 length is 15 residues. Trimming stripped 1 base from V and 0 bases from J, with 10 bases between. The CDR3 DNA reads TGCAGCGTTGAAGGGGGAGATCTAGCCAAAAACATTCAGTACTTC. This encodes CSVEGGDLAKNIQYF.

V usage is TRBV28 and J usage is TRBJ1-5; unclear D gene. Deletions cut 7 bases from V and 5 bases from J, with 12 bases between. Germline V lookup: CDR1 MDHEN, CDR2 SYDVKM. CDR3 length: 13 residues. As DNA, the CDR3 is TGTGCCAGCACCGGACGGGGAGATCAGCCCCAGCATTTT. It encodes CASTGRGDQPQHF.

The rearrangement joins TRBV7-9 to TRBJ2-3; D might be TRBD2 (6 bases). Trimming cost V 2 bases and J 0 bases, with 12 bases left between them. The CDR3 is made up of 16 amino acids. CDR1 is SEHNR, CDR2 FQNEAQ, per germline (reference sequence). Here the CDR3 DNA reads TGTGCCAGCAGCTTACGGAGGGCGACTAGCACAGATACGCAGTATTTT. It translates to CASSLRRATSTDTQYF.

This chain joins TRBV11-2 and TRBJ2-7; TRBD2 agrees at 7 bases. Germline V gene lookup returns CDR1 SGHAT and CDR2 FQNNGV. The CDR3 is made up of 15 amino acids. Losses at the gene ends were 4 bases for V and 3 bases for J; bases not matched to a gene: 9. The CDR3 sequence: CASSSVERGYYEQYF. As DNA, the CDR3 is TGTGCCAGCAGCTCAGTCGAGCGGGGATACTACGAGCAGTACTTC.

This chain uses TRBV7-2 with TRBJ2-3; 9 bases fit TRBD2. The CDR3 is made up of 17 amino acids. Germline CDR1 is SGHTA and CDR2 is FQGNSA. The V gene end was trimmed by 4 bases and the J gene end by 3 bases; junction bases not matched to a gene: 11. CDR3 sequence: CASSSTSGGIWTDTQYF. The DNA of the CDR3 is TGTGCCAGCAGCTCGACTAGCGGAGGAATCTGGACAGATACGCAGTATTTT.